These T cell receptor beta chains were read from a single sample in a study of low-dose radiotherapy and immunotherapy resistance in tumors. TCRdb re-called the reads through MiXCR, storing one row per CDR3 protein. The sample has around 100,000 distinct CDR3 sequences, less than 25% seen once. The sequences come from PBMCs, collected after low-dose radiotherapy plus immunotherapy. The receptors were gathered from a male donor with prostate cancer. Both conserved end residues are part of each CDR3. Each record gives: J gene, clone size, V gene, D gene, CDR3 DNA, CDR3 protein. D genes are given only for firm matches. Clone size appears in some rows only: once, few, many, or a class for an expanded clone.

J: TRBJ1-5
size: NA
V: TRBV19
D: NA
DNA: TGTGCCAGTAGTCTGGACAGTGGAAGCAATCAGCCCCAGCATTTT
CDR3: CASSLDSGSNQPQHF

J: TRBJ2-1
size: many
V: TRBV6-8
D: NA
DNA: TGTGCCAGTGCAACGCGAACTAGCTATGAGCAGTTCTTC
CDR3: CASATRTSYEQFF

J: TRBJ2-2
size: NA
V: TRBV20-1
D: NA
DNA: TGCAGTGCCACACAGGGTACAAACTTGGCCGCCGGGGAGCTGTTTTTT
CDR3: CSATQGTNLAAGELFF

J: TRBJ2-7
size: NA
V: TRBV4-2
D: NA
DNA: TGTGCCAGCAGCTCCGGCTCTGGCGAGCAGTACTTC
CDR3: CASSSGSGEQYF

J: TRBJ1-3
size: many
V: TRBV2
D: NA
DNA: TGTGCCAGCAGTGAATCGTACAGATTCTCTGGAAACACCATATATTTT
CDR3: CASSESYRFSGNTIYF

J: TRBJ1-2
size: many
V: TRBV19
D: NA
DNA: TGTGCCAGTGGGGCGCGGGGGTCTTCGATCTATGGCTACACCTTC
CDR3: CASGARGSSIYGYTF

J: TRBJ2-3
size: many
V: TRBV29-1
D: TRBD1
DNA: TGCAGCGTGGGACAGGGGGGGACCACAGATACGCAGTATTTT
CDR3: CSVGQGGTTDTQYF

J: TRBJ2-5
size: NA
V: TRBV4-1
D: NA
DNA: TGCGCCAGCAGCCGATTACCAGGAGAGACCCAGTACTTC
CDR3: CASSRLPGETQYF

J: TRBJ2-3
size: many
V: TRBV20-1
D: TRBD1
DNA: TGCAGTGCACTCCCCCCCCGGGACAGTAAGGCAGATACGCAGTATTTT
CDR3: CSALPPRDSKADTQYF

J: TRBJ2-3
size: many
V: TRBV5-1
D: NA
DNA: TGCGCCAGCAGCGCGACAAGTACTAGCACAGATACGCAGTATTTT
CDR3: CASSATSTSTDTQYF

J: TRBJ1-2
size: NA
V: TRBV4-1
D: NA
DNA: TGCGCCAGCAGCCAAGTGGGAGGGTCCTATGGCTACACCTTC
CDR3: CASSQVGGSYGYTF

J: TRBJ2-1
size: many
V: TRBV11-2
D: TRBD2
DNA: TGTGCCAGCAGCGAGCGGGGGGCAGGGCTTGGGCAGGCCAGGAGTAATGAGCAGTTCTTC
CDR3: CASSERGAGLGQARSNEQFF

J: TRBJ1-2
size: NA
V: TRBV14
D: NA
DNA: TGTGCCAGCAGCCAAGCCAGGGGCAGAGGCTATGGCTACACCTTC
CDR3: CASSQARGRGYGYTF

J: TRBJ2-7
size: many
V: TRBV11-3
D: NA
DNA: TGTGCCAGCAGCTTAGAAGGGGGTTCCAACGAGCAGTACTTC
CDR3: CASSLEGGSNEQYF

J: TRBJ1-6
size: many
V: TRBV9
D: NA
DNA: TGTGCCAGCAGCGTAGGTGAGGGCGCGGGAAGCTCCTATAATTCACCCCTCCACTTT
CDR3: CASSVGEGAGSSYNSPLHF

J: TRBJ2-7
size: many
V: TRBV10-3
D: TRBD1
DNA: TGTGCCATCAAAACGGGGACAGGGTCCTACGAGCAGTACTTC
CDR3: CAIKTGTGSYEQYF

J: TRBJ1-2
size: many
V: TRBV10-3
D: NA
DNA: TGTGCCTCGTCCAAGGAGGGGGCTAACTATGGCTACACCTTC
CDR3: CASSKEGANYGYTF

J: TRBJ2-7
size: many
V: TRBV7-9
D: NA
DNA: TGTGCCAGCAGCCCCTACGGGCCGACCTACGAGCAGTACTTC
CDR3: CASSPYGPTYEQYF

J: TRBJ2-1
size: many
V: TRBV29-1
D: NA
DNA: TGCAGCGTTGTCCCATCTATTGAGCAGTTCTTC
CDR3: CSVVPSIEQFF

J: TRBJ1-1
size: many
V: TRBV29-1
D: NA
DNA: TGCAGCGTTCCCCTGGAGGGAAGAACTGAAGCTTTCTTT
CDR3: CSVPLEGRTEAFF

J: TRBJ2-1
size: NA
V: TRBV5-6
D: TRBD2
DNA: TGTGCCACCGGGGGGATACTTTACAATGAGCAGTTCTTC
CDR3: CATGGILYNEQFF

J: TRBJ2-2
size: NA
V: TRBV7-2
D: NA
DNA: TGTGCCAGCAGCCCTGGGCAGGGGCGGGAGCTGTTTTTT
CDR3: CASSPGQGRELFF

J: TRBJ2-3
size: NA
V: TRBV12-3/TRBV12-4
D: TRBD2
DNA: TGTGCCAGCAGGGGGGGGGTGGGACTGGATACGCAGTATTTT
CDR3: CASRGGVGLDTQYF

J: TRBJ1-2
size: many
V: TRBV20-1
D: TRBD1
DNA: TGCAGTGCTTTTCTTACCTCGGGACAGCAGAGTTATGGCTACACCTTC
CDR3: CSAFLTSGQQSYGYTF

J: TRBJ1-2
size: many
V: TRBV7-3
D: NA
DNA: TGTGCCAGCAGGCCCACAGGGACAAGCTATGGCTACACCTTC
CDR3: CASRPTGTSYGYTF

J: TRBJ2-7
size: many
V: TRBV15
D: NA
DNA: TGTGCCACCAGCAGAGAGGGTGGTGGCGGGGACGGCTACGAGCAGTACTTC
CDR3: CATSREGGGGDGYEQYF

J: TRBJ2-2
size: many
V: TRBV4-1
D: TRBD1
DNA: TGCGCCAGCAGCCACGGACAGGGAGGTGCCGGGGAGCTGTTTTTT
CDR3: CASSHGQGGAGELFF

J: TRBJ1-1
size: NA
V: TRBV23-1
D: NA
DNA: TGCGCCAGCAGTCATCGGCAGGGTAACACTGAAGCTTTCTTT
CDR3: CASSHRQGNTEAFF

J: TRBJ1-1
size: many
V: TRBV12-5
D: NA
DNA: TGTGCTAGTGGGGCCCCCACAGCGAGCACTGAAGCTTTCTTT
CDR3: CASGAPTASTEAFF

J: TRBJ2-7
size: many
V: TRBV7-9
D: TRBD1
DNA: TGTGCCAGCAGTTTAGGGGACAGGGGCCACGAGCAGTACTTC
CDR3: CASSLGDRGHEQYF

J: TRBJ2-3
size: many
V: TRBV6-2/TRBV6-3
D: TRBD1
DNA: TGTGCCAGCAGTTCGGGACAGGGATTTATTAGCACAGATACGCAGTATTTT
CDR3: CASSSGQGFISTDTQYF

J: TRBJ2-1
size: many
V: TRBV7-9
D: NA
DNA: TGTGCCAGCAGCCCCGATAGATTAGCTGAGCAGTTCTTC
CDR3: CASSPDRLAEQFF

J: TRBJ1-5
size: many
V: TRBV19
D: TRBD1
DNA: TGTGCCAGTAGCTTCCCCGGGACAGGGATCGGTCAGCCCCAGCATTTT
CDR3: CASSFPGTGIGQPQHF

J: TRBJ1-1
size: many
V: TRBV12-3/TRBV12-4
D: NA
DNA: TGTGCCAGCAGGCCAGGGTTATCCACTGAAGCTTTCTTT
CDR3: CASRPGLSTEAFF

J: TRBJ1-4
size: many
V: TRBV12-3/TRBV12-4
D: NA
DNA: TGTGCCAGCAGTGCCGACCGGAATCCCAATGAAAAACTGTTTTTT
CDR3: CASSADRNPNEKLFF

J: TRBJ2-2
size: many
V: TRBV4-2
D: TRBD2
DNA: TGTGCCAGCAGCCAAGAGCTGACGCGGGGGGGCCCCGGGGAGCTGTTTTTT
CDR3: CASSQELTRGGPGELFF

J: TRBJ2-7
size: many
V: TRBV3-1
D: TRBD1
DNA: TGTGCCAGCAGCCACAACAGGGACAGTTCCAACGAGCAGTACTTC
CDR3: CASSHNRDSSNEQYF

J: TRBJ1-4
size: many
V: TRBV13
D: NA
DNA: TGTGCCAGCAGCTTCACAGGGCCTAATGAAAAACTGTTTTTT
CDR3: CASSFTGPNEKLFF

J: TRBJ2-7
size: few
V: TRBV27
D: NA
DNA: TGTGCCAGCAGAGCTTTGGGACCCATAGGGCCTTACGAGCAGTACTTC
CDR3: CASRALGPIGPYEQYF

J: TRBJ2-7
size: NA
V: TRBV28
D: NA
DNA: TGTGCCACCTTGGTAGGGAAAGCCTACGAGCAGTACTTC
CDR3: CATLVGKAYEQYF

J: TRBJ2-3
size: NA
V: TRBV7-2
D: TRBD2
DNA: TGTGCCAGCAGCTTAAAGCGGGACACAGATACGCAGTATTTT
CDR3: CASSLKRDTDTQYF

J: TRBJ2-2
size: many
V: TRBV5-1
D: TRBD2
DNA: TGCGCCAGCAGCTTGATTAGCGGGGGTGCCACCGGGGAGCTGTTTTTT
CDR3: CASSLISGGATGELFF

J: TRBJ2-7
size: NA
V: TRBV12-3/TRBV12-4
D: TRBD2
DNA: TGTGCCAGCAGTCCCACAGGGGGACTAGCGGGAACGTACGAGCAGTACTTC
CDR3: CASSPTGGLAGTYEQYF

J: TRBJ2-3
size: once
V: TRBV7-2
D: TRBD2
DNA: TGTGCCAGCAGCTTCGGCCCGACTAGCGCAGATGCGCAGTATTTT
CDR3: CASSFGPTSADAQYF

J: TRBJ2-3
size: many
V: TRBV30
D: NA
DNA: TGTGCCTGGACGGCAGCAGATACGCAGTATTTT
CDR3: CAWTAADTQYF

J: TRBJ2-3
size: many
V: TRBV6-6
D: NA
DNA: TGTGCCAGCTCCCCAGGGGAGCGTACGCAGTATTTT
CDR3: CASSPGERTQYF

J: TRBJ1-6
size: few
V: TRBV23-1
D: TRBD1
DNA: TGCGCCAGCATTGTGGGACAGTTTAATTCACCCCTCCACTTT
CDR3: CASIVGQFNSPLHF

J: TRBJ1-2
size: many
V: TRBV6-5
D: NA
DNA: TGTGCCAGCAGTTACATGGGCTATGGCTACACCTTC
CDR3: CASSYMGYGYTF

J: TRBJ1-2
size: many
V: TRBV10-3
D: TRBD1
DNA: TGTGCCATCAGTGATGAACTCAGGGGGGACTATGGCTACACCTTC
CDR3: CAISDELRGDYGYTF